In its sample, the clone carrying this T cell receptor beta chain was seen a few times. Its antigen is not identified. This sample is part of a study of early T cells in non-severe SARS-CoV-2 infection. Whole-study context: Sequencing targeted bulk RNA from unsorted whole blood, leaving chains unpaired. Study-wide findings and caveats: VDJdb-based annotation leaned toward anti-spike CD8 responses and missed private and CD4 specificities.

This CDR3 has 15 residues. Germline CDR1 reads SGHRS; CDR2 reads YFSETQ. Trimming cost V 0 bases and J 2 bases, with 10 bases left between them. In TCRdb, the 5' RACE reads were re-called with MiXCR into one record per CDR3 protein. The sample includes tens of thousands of distinct CDR3 sequences, under 15% seen only once; the top ten take less than 7%. The specimen was whole blood. The sequence came from an adult who was a healthcare worker with PCR-confirmed SARS-CoV-2 infection or an uninfected control (not recorded which). The chain has TRBV5-1 and TRBJ2-3, with D hard to call. CDR3: CASSLEGKLTDTQYF. The CDR3 DNA follows: TGCGCCAGCAGCTTGGAGGGCAAGCTCACAGATACGCAGTATTTT. Full variable domain (missing parts from reference TRBV5-1 and TRBJ2-3): KAGVTQTPRYLIKTRGQQVTLSCSPISGHRSVSWYQQTPGQGLQFLFEYFSETQRNKGNFPGRFSGRQFSNSRSEMNVSTLELGDSALYLCASSLEGKLTDTQYFGPGTRLTVL.